The sequence of this T cell receptor (beta chain) was determined in a study of T cell repertoires in cytomegalovirus infection (dated by TCRdb to the late 2010s). Regarding the research as a whole: Recently identified HLA-C-restricted CMV epitopes, whose presentation resists viral immunomodulation, were targeted by peptide stimulations together with well-studied HLA-B-restricted epitopes. Donor HLA type was relevant to the analysis, as public TCR beta signatures indicated carriage of CMV infection together with the matching HLA type. Summary of the overall study and its limitations: Carriers of CMV infection plus the relevant HLA type were discriminated by the cumulative frequency of public TCR beta family members in the study cohort and in an independent roughly 400-donor cohort. The ex vivo response was dominated by HLA-C-restricted CMV-specific TCR beta clonotypes, which also provided the single most frequent clonotype in two of eight donors.

This specimen's treatment or condition label, interpreted: in vitro stimulation with specific CMV peptide epitopes to enrich CMV-specific T cells. Reads for this sample came from an Illumina HiSeq 1500. TCRdb reprocessing: public reads trimmed at Q25 with fastp, clones called with MiXCR, in-frame beta chains kept. All rows with the same CDR3 protein become a single entry with the most common DNA and genes. The sample table records about a million distinct CDR3 sequences; approximately 30% of these occur just once. The ten largest clones capture about an eighth of the sample. Trimming at the junction amounts to 4 bases on V and 0 bases on J, and the germline ends lie 11 bases apart. CDR3 length: 15 amino acids, cysteine to phenylalanine. CDR3 DNA only is kept here, 45 bases in frame from base 1. Via the germline V gene, CDR1 is SGHTA and CDR2 FQGTGA. To note about this clonotype: Its recognized antigen is unknown. The input lacks base qualities; no much larger clone sits a single base away.

Recombination linked TRBV7-3 to TRBJ2-3; no D segment can be confidently identified. Material: cultured CD8+ T cells from PBMCs, obtained from culture after CMV antigen stimulation. The receptor was isolated from a human donor in good health (CMV status not recorded). Some clones in this sample may be carry-over from other donors' samples. The sequenced DNA: TGTGCCAGCAGCTCAATGTTTACTAGCACAGATACGCAGTATTTT. It translates as CASSSMFTSTDTQYF.